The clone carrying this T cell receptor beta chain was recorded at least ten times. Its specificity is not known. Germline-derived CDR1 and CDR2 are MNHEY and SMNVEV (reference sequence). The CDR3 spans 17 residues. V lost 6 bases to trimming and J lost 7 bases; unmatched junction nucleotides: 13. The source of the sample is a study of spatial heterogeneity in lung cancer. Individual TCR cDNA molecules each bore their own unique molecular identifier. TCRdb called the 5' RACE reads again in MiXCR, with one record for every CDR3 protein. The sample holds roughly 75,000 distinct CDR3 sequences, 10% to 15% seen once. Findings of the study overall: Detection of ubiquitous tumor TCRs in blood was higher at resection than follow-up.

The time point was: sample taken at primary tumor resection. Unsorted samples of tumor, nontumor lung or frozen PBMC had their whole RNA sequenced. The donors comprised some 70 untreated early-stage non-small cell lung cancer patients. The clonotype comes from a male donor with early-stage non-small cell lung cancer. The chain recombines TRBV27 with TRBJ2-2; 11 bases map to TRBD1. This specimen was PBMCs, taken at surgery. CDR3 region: CASRAPRTGGWGGELFF. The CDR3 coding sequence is TGTGCCAGCAGGGCCCCCCGGACAGGGGGCTGGGGCGGGGAGCTGTTTTTT.